These 10 T cell receptor beta chains originate from one sample sequenced in a study of naive and memory T cell subsets. Two oligonucleotides, mixed equimolar, formed the beta constant-region primer covering TRBC1 and TRBC2. Ligated cDNA was amplified by four rounds of PCR with nested alpha and beta constant-region primers and SP2. MiXCR was run by TCRdb on the UMI-ligation and nested PCR reads, yielding one entry per CDR3 protein. The table has under 150,000 distinct CDR3 sequences, approximately 18% seen once. Regarding the study as a whole: Naive repertoires, especially CD8, held a few larger clonotypes, possibly memory cells re-expressing CD45RA.

The antigens for these receptors are not known. Sequencing was performed on naive CD8+ T cells from blood. These receptors were obtained from a human donor in good health.

This clonotype was detected once. The V and J genes are TRBV7-8 and TRBJ2-1; 9 bases match TRBD2. The CDR3 is made up of 13 amino acids. V lost 5 bases and J lost 8; bases outside the gene matches: 4. The germline gives CDR1 SGHVS, CDR2 FQNEAQ. This CDR3 reads CASSEAGGDEQFF. The CDR3 region has the DNA TGTGCCAGCAGCGAAGCGGGAGGCGATGAGCAGTTCTTC.

The chain uses TRBV28 and TRBJ2-5, with 10 bases lining up with TRBD2. CDR3 size: 15 residues. V lost 6 bases, J lost 1 base, and 5 bases stayed unmatched. Looked up from germline, CDR1 is MDHEN and CDR2 is SYDVKM. The CDR3 DNA reads TGTGCCAGCAGGTTAGCGGGAGGACCCCAAGAGACCCAGTACTTC. This gives the protein CASRLAGGPQETQYF. The whole variable domain, filled in from reference TRBV28 and TRBJ2-5, reads DVKVTQSSRYLVKRTGEKVFLECVQDMDHENMFWYRQDPGLGLRLIYFSYDVKMKEKGDIPEGYSVSREKKERFSLILESASTNQTSMYLCASRLAGGPQETQYFGPGTRLLVL.

This clonotype was seen a few times. The J gene is TRBJ2-1, the V gene TRBV6-2 or TRBV6-3, with TRBD2 identical over 12 bases. This CDR3 contains 18 residues. The germline V gene has CDR1 MNHEY and CDR2 SVGEGT. Trimming took 3 bases from V and 4 from J; bases not matched to a gene: 10. For the CDR3, the DNA is TGTGCCAGCAGTTATGATCTAGCGGGAGGGCCGGAGTACAATGAGCAGTTCTTC. It encodes CASSYDLAGGPEYNEQFF.

This clonotype was detected a few times. CDR3 amino acids: CASSPGTGMGEQFF. The CDR3, as DNA: TGTGCCAGCAGTCCCGGGACAGGGATGGGTGAGCAGTTCTTC. The rearrangement links TRBV27 to TRBJ2-1; 9 nucleotides line up with TRBD1. This CDR3 is built from 14 residues. The germline CDR1 and CDR2 sequences are MNHEY and SMNVEV (reference sequence). The junction had 8 bases not matched to a gene; V was cut back by 5 bases and J by 9 bases.

This sequence joins TRBV11-2 and TRBJ2-1, with a possible D match to TRBD1 (7 bases). The CDR3 is 13 amino acids. The V end was cut by 9 bases, the J end by 5 bases, with 14 bases between. The germline gives CDR1 SGHAT, CDR2 FQNNGV. CDR3 region: CASAGQSNNEQFF. The DNA of the CDR3 is TGTGCCAGTGCGGGACAGAGTAACAATGAGCAGTTCTTC.

The chain carries TRBV19 and TRBJ1-2; 8 bases fit TRBD1. V lost 8 bases, J lost 2 bases, and 13 bases stayed unmatched. The CDR3 is made up of 16 amino acids. CDR1 and CDR2 (germline): LNHDA, SQIVND (reference sequence). The CDR3 DNA reads as TGTGCCAGTGGACAGGGATCTGACTCCGTCAACTATGGCTACACCTTC. Residues: CASGQGSDSVNYGYTF.

This clonotype was recorded a few times. The chain is built from TRBV18 and TRBJ1-1, with D maybe TRBD1 (5 bases). The CDR3 length is 14 residues. The germline CDR1 and CDR2 sequences are KGHSH and LQKENI. Deletions cut 3 bases from V and 6 bases from J, with 14 bases between. The CDR3 DNA follows: TGTGCCAGCTCACCGGGGGGGATCATCTCTGAAGCTTTCTTT. It is translated as CASSPGGIISEAFF. The variable domain in full, with the rest retrieved from reference TRBV18 and TRBJ1-1, is NAGVMQNPRHLVRRRGQEARLRCSPMKGHSHVYWYRQLPEEGLKFMVYLQKENIIDESGMPKERFSAEFPKEGPSILRIQQVVRGDSAAYFCASSPGGIISEAFFGQGTRLTVV.

This clonotype has more than one count but fewer than ten. The V call is TRBV6-2 or TRBV6-3, the J call TRBJ2-1, with 10 nucleotides matching TRBD2. The CDR3 is made up of 16 amino acids. Germline CDR1 reads MNHEY; CDR2 reads SVGEGT. V shed 2 bases and J 4 bases; nucleotides not matched to a gene: 5. This CDR3 reads CASSYTLAGVYNEQFF. The CDR3 DNA sequence: TGTGCCAGCAGTTACACTCTAGCGGGAGTATACAATGAGCAGTTCTTC.

This clonotype was detected only a few times. The V and J genes are TRBV6-1 and TRBJ1-6; D is undetermined. The CDR3 extends over 15 amino acids. Trimming stripped 3 bases from V and 2 bases from J, with 8 bases between. CDR1 is MNHNS, CDR2 SASEGT, per germline. CDR3 bases: TGTGCCAGCAGTGATTGGGCCGCCTATAATTCACCCCTCCACTTT. Its translation is CASSDWAAYNSPLHF.

This chain joins TRBV4-3 and TRBJ1-2; 8 bases line up with TRBD1. The CDR3 spans 15 residues. Germline V gene lookup returns CDR1 LGHNA and CDR2 YSLEER. V was clipped by 5 bases and J by 0 bases; unmatched bases: 5. The CDR3 DNA follows: TGCGCCAGCAGCACGCGGACAGGGACTAACTATGGCTACACCTTC. Protein product: CASSTRTGTNYGYTF.